What follows is one T cell receptor (beta chain) and its context. Antigen: not known. This record belongs to a study of cytotoxic CD8 clonotypes in ibrutinib-treated CLL. A 1 in 200,000 to 1 in 1 million T cell depth was the sequencing target. TCRdb's copy holds only in-frame clones and misses some; the assay was immunoSEQ multiplex PCR. This table has around 140,000 clones, roughly 76% appearing once. Library input was around 2.1 micrograms of DNA from cryopreserved PBMCs. Findings of the study overall: Clonality increased at ibrutinib response, then returned toward baseline at progression. The clonality rise at ibrutinib response reflected private clonotype expansion.

Germline V CDR1 and CDR2: MDHEN, SYDVKM. V trimming: 6 bases; J trimming: 2 bases; junction bases outside the gene matches: 3. The CDR3 covers 13 residues. Sequences were derived from PBMCs, sampled after 24 months of ibrutinib treatment. The genes are TRBV28 and TRBJ1-2; TRBD1 aligns across 7 bases. This clonotype was sampled from a human donor with chronic lymphocytic leukemia. Written as DNA, the CDR3 is TGTGCCAGCAGGGTAGGGGGCAACTATGGCTACACCTTC. This sequence encodes CASRVGGNYGYTF.